Each of the 18 T cell receptor beta chains below was sequenced from the same sample in a study of T cell responses to AZD1222 COVID-19 vaccine. Data came from immunoSEQ multiplex PCR; TCRdb stores just in-frame clones and leaves some out. The sample has 120,000 or so clones; around 84% are singletons. Material: peripheral blood, obtained 28 days after the second AZD1222 dose. Every receptor here comes from an adult who received the AZD1222 COVID-19 vaccine.

The chain links TRBV28 to TRBJ1-1; D is ambiguous. The CDR3 is 15 amino acids. Germline V gives CDR1 MDHEN, CDR2 SYDVKM. V was shortened by 5 bases and J by 4 bases, with 17 bases between the two germline ends. CDR3 loop: CASSLAISMGTEAFF. The DNA of the CDR3 is TGTGCCAGCAGTCTCGCGATTAGCATGGGCACTGAAGCTTTCTTT.

The genes are TRBV3-1 (or the pseudogene TRBV3-2) and TRBJ2-1, with 7 bases fitting TRBD2. V lost 0 bases to trimming and J lost 2 bases; unmatched junction nucleotides: 7. The CDR3 runs to 17 residues. From germline, CDR1 is LGHDT and CDR2 YNNKEL (reference sequence). Here the CDR3 reads CASSQEGLGNAYNEQFF. CDR3 coding DNA: TGTGCCAGCAGCCAAGAAGGACTAGGGAATGCCTACAATGAGCAGTTCTTC.

This chain joins TRBV30 and TRBJ2-5; 9 bases match TRBD1. V lost 3 bases and J lost 0; bases outside the gene matches: 2. The CDR3 covers 14 residues. Germline CDR1 and CDR2: GTSNPN and SVGIG (reference sequence). CDR3 sequence: CAWRQGAYQETQYF. In DNA, the CDR3 is TGTGCCTGGAGACAGGGGGCCTACCAAGAGACCCAGTACTTC.

This rearrangement joins TRBV5-4 to TRBJ2-7, with 8 bases matching TRBD2. The CDR3 runs 14 residues. The J segment lost 5 bases and the V segment lost 4 bases, leaving 8 bases of the junction unmatched. Germline V gene data show CDR1 as SGHNT and CDR2 as YYREEE (reference sequence). The CDR3 here is CASSPEPGGNEQYF. CDR3 coding DNA: TGTGCCAGCAGCCCGGAGCCGGGGGGGAACGAGCAGTACTTC. The variable domain in full, with the rest retrieved from reference TRBV5-4 and TRBJ2-7, is ETGVTQSPTHLIKTRGQQVTLRCSSQSGHNTVSWYQQALGQGPQFIFQYYREEENGRGNFPPRFSGLQFPNYSSELNVNALELDDSALYLCASSPEPGGNEQYFGPGTRLTVT.

The chain joins TRBV6-6 to TRBJ1-1; no definite D call. The V end lost 5 bases, the J end lost 7 bases, and 20 bases lay between the germline ends. This CDR3 is 15 amino acids long. Germline V lookup: CDR1 MNHNY, CDR2 SVGAGI (reference sequence). The chain's CDR3 is CASSPHEDPYFEAFF. The DNA of the CDR3 is TGTGCCAGCAGTCCTCATGAAGATCCCTATTTTGAAGCTTTCTTT.

The chain combines TRBV27 with TRBJ1-4; possibly TRBD1 for D (6 bases). The CDR3 has 15 residues. In germline, CDR1 is MNHEY, CDR2 SMNVEV (reference sequence). Trimming took 4 bases from V and 4 from J, leaving 13 bases between them. CDR3 coding DNA: TGTGCCAGCAGTTCGCAAACAGGGTTTAATGAAAAACTGTTTTTT. Its translation: CASSSQTGFNEKLFF.

The CDR3 sequence is CASSSWGDPSSYEQYF. CDR3 nucleotide sequence: TGTGCCAGCAGCTCGTGGGGGGACCCCTCCTCCTACGAGCAGTACTTC. The rearrangement links TRBV7-9 to TRBJ2-7; maybe TRBD2 (6 bases). Germline V gene data show CDR1 as SEHNR and CDR2 as FQNEAQ (reference sequence). CDR3 length: 16 amino acids. The V end was cut by 4 bases, the J end by 0 bases, with 16 bases between.

The V gene is TRBV12-3 or TRBV12-4, the J gene TRBJ1-6, with D possibly being TRBD1 (5 bases). The CDR3 is 11 residues long. The V end was cut by 3 bases, the J end by 16 bases, with 10 bases between. Written as DNA, the CDR3 is TGTGCCAGCAGTTTGGGGCTTGCACTCCACTTT. Translating gives CASSLGLALHF.

This clone is a singleton in its sample. The V call is TRBV4-3, the J call TRBJ1-2; D unclear. The V end lost 1 base, the J end lost 5 bases, and 5 bases lay between the germline ends. The CDR3 totals 12 residues. Per germline, CDR1 LGHNA and CDR2 YSLEER. The CDR3 DNA is TGCGCCAGCAGCCAAGGGCTTTATGGCTACACCTTC. It encodes CASSQGLYGYTF.

The J gene is TRBJ1-5, the V gene TRBV24-1, with D possibly TRBD1 on 6 matching bases. The CDR3 contains 17 residues. V lost 3 bases, J lost 4 bases, and 18 bases lay in between. Germline CDR1 is KGHDR and CDR2 is SFDVKD. CDR3: CATSDPNQGRPNQPQHF. The CDR3 DNA reads as TGTGCCACCAGTGATCCAAACCAGGGGCGCCCAAATCAGCCCCAGCATTTT.

This clone was detected only a few times. This chain links TRBV5-8 with TRBJ2-7; D remains ambiguous. V dropped 3 bases and J dropped 0 bases, with 4 bases sitting between them. The CDR3 is 12 residues long. The germline CDR1 and CDR2 sequences are SGHTS and YDEGEE. The CDR3 nucleotides are TGTGCCAGCAGCTGGAGCTCCTACGAGCAGTACTTC. Its protein is CASSWSSYEQYF.

The chain uses TRBV10-3 and TRBJ2-7; 15 nucleotides match TRBD2. Germline loops: CDR1 ENHRY, CDR2 SYGVKD. The length of the CDR3 is 16 residues. The V segment lost 6 bases and the J segment 0 bases; nucleotides outside the gene matches: 3. The CDR3: CAIRGLAGGSSYEQYF. The CDR3 DNA follows: TGTGCCATCAGGGGACTAGCGGGGGGAAGCTCCTACGAGCAGTACTTC.

This clone is a singleton in its sample. V usage is TRBV27 and J usage is TRBJ1-3, with 9 nucleotides matching TRBD1. From germline, CDR1 is MNHEY and CDR2 SMNVEV (reference sequence). The junction had 2 bases not matched to a gene; V was cut back by 4 bases and J by 4 bases. The CDR3 has 14 residues. This chain's CDR3 is CASSSTGGGNTIYF. The DNA for the CDR3 is TGTGCCAGCAGTTCGACAGGGGGAGGAAACACCATATATTTT.

This clone was seen just once. V is TRBV28 and J is TRBJ1-5, with 7 bases identical to TRBD1. Losses at the gene ends were 3 bases for V and 2 bases for J; bases not matched to a gene: 4. The CDR3 has 15 residues. Germline CDR1 MDHEN, CDR2 SYDVKM. The CDR3, as DNA: TGTGCCAGCAGTTTCGAAGGGACAGGCAATCAGCCCCAGCATTTT. Translating gives CASSFEGTGNQPQHF.

V usage is TRBV3-1 (or the pseudogene TRBV3-2) and J usage is TRBJ1-4; tentative D call: TRBD1 (5 bases). Germline values: CDR1 LGHDT, CDR2 YNNKEL (reference sequence). The length of the CDR3 is 14 residues. Trimming left V 7 bases short and J 3 bases short, with 12 bases between. DNA for the CDR3: TGTGCCAGCACCGGGGGGGGAGCTAATGAAAAACTGTTTTTT. Residues: CASTGGGANEKLFF.

The V and J genes are TRBV30 and TRBJ1-4; no reliable D call. There are 13 residues in the CDR3. Germline-derived CDR1 and CDR2 are GTSNPN and SVGIG (reference sequence). Trimming cost V 4 bases and J 6 bases, with 12 bases left between them. The CDR3 sequence is CAWNREADEKLFF. The DNA of the CDR3 is TGTGCCTGGAACCGGGAGGCGGATGAAAAACTGTTTTTT.

CDR3 protein: CASNSEGSNQPQHF. CDR3 DNA: TGTGCCAGCAACTCGGAGGGAAGCAATCAGCCCCAGCATTTT. The chain has TRBV28 and TRBJ1-5; D gene ambiguous. CDR1 is MDHEN and CDR2 is SYDVKM in the germline V gene. V dropped 7 bases and J dropped 1 base, with 11 bases sitting between them. This CDR3 has 14 amino acids.

CDR3 sequence: CAWSSSTEAFF. CDR3 bases: TGTGCCTGGAGCTCGAGCACTGAAGCTTTCTTT. The chain links TRBV30 to TRBJ1-1; no firm D call. Trimming stripped 3 bases from V and 4 bases from J, with 6 bases between. The germline gives CDR1 GTSNPN, CDR2 SVGIG (reference sequence). The CDR3 is 11 amino acids.